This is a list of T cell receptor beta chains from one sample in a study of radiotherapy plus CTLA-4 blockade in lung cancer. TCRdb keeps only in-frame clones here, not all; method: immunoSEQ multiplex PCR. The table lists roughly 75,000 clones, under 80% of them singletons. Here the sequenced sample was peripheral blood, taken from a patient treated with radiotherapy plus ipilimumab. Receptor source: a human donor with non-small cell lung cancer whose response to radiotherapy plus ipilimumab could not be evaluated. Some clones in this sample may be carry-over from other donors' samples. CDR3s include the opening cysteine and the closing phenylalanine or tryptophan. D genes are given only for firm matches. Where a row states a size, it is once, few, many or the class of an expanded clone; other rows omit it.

TGTGCCAGCAACCCCGGCAGCAGGGCGGCCGAAATGGACACCATATATTTT	CASNPGSRAAEMDTIYF	once	TRBJ1-3	.	TRBV7-2	17
TGTGCCAGCAGTTCCCTTTATGAGGACAGATCCTACGAGCAGTACTTC	CASSSLYEDRSYEQYF	.	TRBJ2-7	.	TRBV28	16
TGTGCCAGTAGTCCCCGGACAGGGTTGACGGGCAATGAGCAGTTCTTC	CASSPRTGLTGNEQFF	.	TRBJ2-1	TRBD1	TRBV19	16
TGTGCCAGCAGCTTGTCCCAGGGCCGAGTCACTGAAGCTTTCTTT	CASSLSQGRVTEAFF	.	TRBJ1-1	.	TRBV11-2	15
TGCAGTGCGTTTCGAGACTACACCTTC	CSAFRDYTF	.	TRBJ1-2	.	TRBV20-1	9
TGTGCCAGTAGCGGGACAGGTCAAGAGACCCAGTACTTC	CASSGTGQETQYF	.	TRBJ2-5	TRBD1	TRBV19	13
TGTGCCAGCAGCGTGGACAGGGAAACGGGAGATACGCAGTATTTT	CASSVDRETGDTQYF	.	TRBJ2-3	TRBD1	TRBV9	15
TGTGCCAGTAGAGCAGTGGGGACAGGGAGGTCCGAGCAGTACTTC	CASRAVGTGRSEQYF	.	TRBJ2-7	TRBD1	TRBV19	15
TGTGCCAGCAGCTTACCCTTCTCAGGGGGGACCAATCAGCCCCAGCATTTT	CASSLPFSGGTNQPQHF	.	TRBJ1-5	TRBD1	TRBV7-2	17
TGTGCCAGCAGGTTAAAAGGCGGGGTCAATGAGCAGTTCTTC	CASRLKGGVNEQFF	.	TRBJ2-1	.	TRBV7-9	14
TGCGCCAGCAGCTTTGGCCAGGGGGCTTATAATTCACCCCTCCACTTT	CASSFGQGAYNSPLHF	.	TRBJ1-6	TRBD1	TRBV5-1	16
TGCGCCAGCAGCCTGAGTAACCGTGTTGGAGATACGCAGTATTTT	CASSLSNRVGDTQYF	.	TRBJ2-3	.	TRBV4-3	15
TGTGCCAGCTCCGAGAGGACAGGGCACACCGGGGAGCTGTTTTTT	CASSERTGHTGELFF	.	TRBJ2-2	TRBD1	TRBV18	15
TGCAGCGTTGGTGGGGGGATCTACGAGCAGTACTTC	CSVGGGIYEQYF	.	TRBJ2-7	.	TRBV29-1	12
TGTGCCAGCAGCTTACCGGGACGGGGAGGCAACGAGCAGTACTTC	CASSLPGRGGNEQYF	.	TRBJ2-7	.	TRBV5-4	15
TGTGCCAGCAGCGAAGATAGAGGCTGGGGCAATCAGCCCCAGCATTTT	CASSEDRGWGNQPQHF	.	TRBJ1-5	.	TRBV6-1	16
TGTGCCAGCAGGAGGTTGGCCGGGGAGCTGTTTTTT	CASRRLAGELFF	.	TRBJ2-2	.	TRBV6-5	12
TGTGCCACGATGGACAGGGAGGGCAATCAGCCCCAGCATTTT	CATMDREGNQPQHF	few	TRBJ1-5	TRBD1	TRBV10-3	14
TGTGCCATCAGTGAGTCCCGGGAGGGTCAGCCCCAGCATTTT	CAISESREGQPQHF	.	TRBJ1-5	.	TRBV10-3	14
TGTGCCAGCAGCTCACCGACAGGGCCACTAGAAGCTTTCTTT	CASSSPTGPLEAFF	.	TRBJ1-1	TRBD1	TRBV5-4	14
TGCAGCGTAGGACAGGGACCCACATTCTATGGCTACACCTTC	CSVGQGPTFYGYTF	.	TRBJ1-2	TRBD1	TRBV29-1	14
TGTGCCAGCAGCCCCGGGACAGTGAGCTCCTACGAGCAGTACTTC	CASSPGTVSSYEQYF	.	TRBJ2-7	TRBD1	TRBV7-2	15
TGTGCCAGCAGCCTACCCCAGGGTTTCGGCAATCAGCCCCAGCATTTT	CASSLPQGFGNQPQHF	.	TRBJ1-5	.	TRBV7-2	16
TGTGCCAGTAGTATTCAGGGGATTAACACTGAAGCTTTCTTT	CASSIQGINTEAFF	many	TRBJ1-1	.	TRBV19	14
TGTGCCAGCAGACAGGGGTTGACTGAAGCTTTCTTT	CASRQGLTEAFF	.	TRBJ1-1	TRBD1	TRBV2	12
TGTGCCAGCAGCTTACCGGGAGCTACCTACGAGCAGTACTTC	CASSLPGATYEQYF	.	TRBJ2-7	.	TRBV5-4	14
TGTGCCAGCAGTCCCGGACAGGGGAATAACATTCAGTACTTC	CASSPGQGNNIQYF	.	TRBJ2-4	TRBD1	TRBV27	14
TGCGCCAGCAGCTTGTATGGGGGGCAGCCCCAGCATTTT	CASSLYGGQPQHF	.	TRBJ1-5	.	TRBV5-1	13
TGTGCCAGCAGTGAATGGGGGTGGGCGGGGAGGTTCGGCGAGCAGTACTTC	CASSEWGWAGRFGEQYF	.	TRBJ2-7	.	TRBV25-1	17